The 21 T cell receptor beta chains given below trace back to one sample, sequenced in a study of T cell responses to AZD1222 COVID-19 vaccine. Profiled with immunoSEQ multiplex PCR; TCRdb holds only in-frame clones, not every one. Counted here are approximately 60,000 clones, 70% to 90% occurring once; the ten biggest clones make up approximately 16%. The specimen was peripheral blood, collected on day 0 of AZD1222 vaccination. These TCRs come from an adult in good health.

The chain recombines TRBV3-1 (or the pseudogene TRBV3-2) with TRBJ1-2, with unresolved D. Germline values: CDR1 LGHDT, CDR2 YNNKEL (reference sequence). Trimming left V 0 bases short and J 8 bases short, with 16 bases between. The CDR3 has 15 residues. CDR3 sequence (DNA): TGTGCCAGCAGCCAAGATATAAGCCTAGTGGAGGGCTACACCTTC. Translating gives CASSQDISLVEGYTF.

CDR3 nucleotide sequence: TGTGCCAATTTGGCGGGGGGCGCGGATGGCTACACCTTC. It yields the protein CANLAGGADGYTF. This chain joins TRBV30 and TRBJ1-2; TRBD1 might be the D (6 bases). Germline V CDR1 and CDR2: GTSNPN, SVGIG (reference sequence). Trimming cost V 8 bases and J 6 bases, with 19 bases left between them. The CDR3 contains 13 residues.

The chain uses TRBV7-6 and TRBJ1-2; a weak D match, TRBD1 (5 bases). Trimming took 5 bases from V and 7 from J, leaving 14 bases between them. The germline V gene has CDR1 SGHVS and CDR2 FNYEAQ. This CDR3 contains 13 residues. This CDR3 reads CASSQVGGGGYTF. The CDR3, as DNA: TGTGCCAGCAGCCAAGTTGGGGGGGGTGGCTACACCTTC. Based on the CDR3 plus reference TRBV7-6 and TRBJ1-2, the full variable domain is GAGVSQSPRYKVTKRGQDVALRCDPISGHVSLYWYRQALGQGPEFLTYFNYEAQQDKSGLPNDRFSAERPEGSISTLTIQRTEQRDSAMYRCASSQVGGGGYTFGSGTRLTVV.

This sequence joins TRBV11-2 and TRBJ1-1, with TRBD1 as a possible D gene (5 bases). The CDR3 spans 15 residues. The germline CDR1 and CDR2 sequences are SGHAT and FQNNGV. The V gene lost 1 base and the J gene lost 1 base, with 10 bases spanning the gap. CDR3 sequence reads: CASSLAITGNTEAFF. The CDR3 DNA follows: TGTGCCAGCAGCTTAGCGATAACAGGGAACACTGAAGCTTTCTTT.

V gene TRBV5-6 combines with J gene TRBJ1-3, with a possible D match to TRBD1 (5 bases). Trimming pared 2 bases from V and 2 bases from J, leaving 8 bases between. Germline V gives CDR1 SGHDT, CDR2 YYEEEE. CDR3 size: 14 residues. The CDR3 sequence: CASSFGGTGNTIYF. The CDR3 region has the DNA TGTGCCAGCAGCTTTGGGGGGACTGGAAACACCATATATTTT. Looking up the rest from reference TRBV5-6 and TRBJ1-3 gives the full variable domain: DAGVTQSPTHLIKTRGQQVTLRCSPKSGHDTVSWYQQALGQGPQFIFQYYEEEERQRGNFPDRFSGHQFPNYSSELNVNALLLGDSALYLCASSFGGTGNTIYFGEGSWLTVV.

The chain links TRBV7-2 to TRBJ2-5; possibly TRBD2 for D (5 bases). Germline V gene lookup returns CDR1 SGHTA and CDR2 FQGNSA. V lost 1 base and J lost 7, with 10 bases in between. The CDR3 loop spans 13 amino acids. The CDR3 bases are TGTGCCAGCAGCTTAGGACTAAGCGGGACCCAGTACTTC. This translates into CASSLGLSGTQYF.

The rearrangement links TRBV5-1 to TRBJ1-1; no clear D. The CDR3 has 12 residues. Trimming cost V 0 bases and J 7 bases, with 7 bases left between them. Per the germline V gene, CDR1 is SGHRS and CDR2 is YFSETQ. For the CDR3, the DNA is TGCGCCAGCAGCTTGGACTCCAGTGAAGCTTTCTTT. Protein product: CASSLDSSEAFF.

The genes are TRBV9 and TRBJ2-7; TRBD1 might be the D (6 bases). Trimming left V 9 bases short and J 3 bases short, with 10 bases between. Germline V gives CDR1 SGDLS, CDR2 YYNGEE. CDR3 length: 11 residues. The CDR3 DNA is TGTGCCAAGACAGGATTCTACGAGCAGTACTTC. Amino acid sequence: CAKTGFYEQYF.

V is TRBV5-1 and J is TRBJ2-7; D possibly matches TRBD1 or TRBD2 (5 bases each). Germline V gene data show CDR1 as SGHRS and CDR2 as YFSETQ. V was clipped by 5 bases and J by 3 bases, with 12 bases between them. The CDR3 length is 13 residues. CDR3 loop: CASREARGYEQYF. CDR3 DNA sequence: TGCGCCAGCAGGGAGGCAAGGGGCTACGAGCAGTACTTC. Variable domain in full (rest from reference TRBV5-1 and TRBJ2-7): KAGVTQTPRYLIKTRGQQVTLSCSPISGHRSVSWYQQTPGQGLQFLFEYFSETQRNKGNFPGRFSGRQFSNSRSEMNVSTLELGDSALYLCASREARGYEQYFGPGTRLTVT.

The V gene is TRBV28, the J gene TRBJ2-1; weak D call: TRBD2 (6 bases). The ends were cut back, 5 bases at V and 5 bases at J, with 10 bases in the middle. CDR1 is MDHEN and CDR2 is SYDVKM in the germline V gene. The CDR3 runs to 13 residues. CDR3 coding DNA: TGTGCCAGCAGTGGCGGGGCGGACAATGAGCAGTTCTTC. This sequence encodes CASSGGADNEQFF.

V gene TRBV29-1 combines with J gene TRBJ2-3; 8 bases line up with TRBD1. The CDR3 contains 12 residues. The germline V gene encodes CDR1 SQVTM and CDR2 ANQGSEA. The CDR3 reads CSTGTGTDTQYF. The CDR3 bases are TGCAGTACCGGGACAGGTACAGATACGCAGTATTTT.

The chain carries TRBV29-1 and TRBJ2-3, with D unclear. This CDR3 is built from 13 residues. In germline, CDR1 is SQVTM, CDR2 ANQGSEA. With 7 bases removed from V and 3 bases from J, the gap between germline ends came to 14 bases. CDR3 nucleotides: TGCAGCGGGCGCGACCTATGGACAGATACGCAGTATTTT. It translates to CSGRDLWTDTQYF.

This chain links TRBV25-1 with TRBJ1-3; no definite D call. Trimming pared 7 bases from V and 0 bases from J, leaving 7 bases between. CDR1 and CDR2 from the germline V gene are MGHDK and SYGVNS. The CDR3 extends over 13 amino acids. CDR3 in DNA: TGTGCCAGCAAGGGCTACTCTGGAAACACCATATATTTT. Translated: CASKGYSGNTIYF. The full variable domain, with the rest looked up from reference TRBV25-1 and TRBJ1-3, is EADIYQTPRYLVIGTGKKITLECSQTMGHDKMYWYQQDPGMELHLIHYSYGVNSTEKGDLSSESTVSRIRTEHFPLTLESARPSHTSQYLCASKGYSGNTIYFGEGSWLTVV.

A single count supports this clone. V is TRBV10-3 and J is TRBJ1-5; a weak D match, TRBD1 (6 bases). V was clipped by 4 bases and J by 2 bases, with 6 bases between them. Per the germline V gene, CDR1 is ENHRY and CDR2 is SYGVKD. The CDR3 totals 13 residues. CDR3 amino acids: CAISGQGNQPQHF. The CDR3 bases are TGTGCCATCAGTGGACAGGGCAATCAGCCCCAGCATTTT.

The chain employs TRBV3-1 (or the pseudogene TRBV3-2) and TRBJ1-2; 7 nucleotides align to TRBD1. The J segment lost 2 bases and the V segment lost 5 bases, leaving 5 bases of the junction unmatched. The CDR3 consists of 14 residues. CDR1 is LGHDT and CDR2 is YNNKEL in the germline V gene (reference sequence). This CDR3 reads CASSTPTGNYGYTF. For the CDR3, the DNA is TGTGCCAGCAGCACCCCGACAGGGAACTATGGCTACACCTTC.

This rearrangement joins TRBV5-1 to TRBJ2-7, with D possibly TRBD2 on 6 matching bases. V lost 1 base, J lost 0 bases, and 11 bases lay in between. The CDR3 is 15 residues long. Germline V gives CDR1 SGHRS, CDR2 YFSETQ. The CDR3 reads CASSLSAGPSYEQYF. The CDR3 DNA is TGCGCCAGCAGCTTGTCTGCGGGGCCCTCCTACGAGCAGTACTTC.

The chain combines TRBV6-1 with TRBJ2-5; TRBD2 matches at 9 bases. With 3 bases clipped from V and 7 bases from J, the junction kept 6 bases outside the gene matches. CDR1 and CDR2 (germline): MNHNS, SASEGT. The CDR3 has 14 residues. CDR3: CASSEAGGPGTQYF. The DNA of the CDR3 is TGTGCCAGCAGTGAGGCGGGGGGGCCTGGGACCCAGTACTTC.

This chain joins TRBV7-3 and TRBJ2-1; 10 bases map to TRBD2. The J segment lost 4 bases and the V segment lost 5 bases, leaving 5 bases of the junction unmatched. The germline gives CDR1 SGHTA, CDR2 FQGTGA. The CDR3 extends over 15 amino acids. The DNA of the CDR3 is TGTGCCAGCAGCCCGACTAGCGGGCCATACAATGAGCAGTTCTTC. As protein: CASSPTSGPYNEQFF.

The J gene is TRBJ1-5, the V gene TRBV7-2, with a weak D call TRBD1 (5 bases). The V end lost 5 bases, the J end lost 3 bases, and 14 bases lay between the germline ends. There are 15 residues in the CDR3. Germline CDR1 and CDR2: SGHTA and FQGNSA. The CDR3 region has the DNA TGTGCCAGCAGCGGGACGTCGGGCCACAATCAGCCCCAGCATTTT. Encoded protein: CASSGTSGHNQPQHF.

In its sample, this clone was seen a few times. The CDR3 loop is CASSVGTSGTYEQYF. The CDR3 DNA is TGTGCCAGCAGCGTCGGGACTAGCGGAACCTACGAGCAGTACTTC. V usage is TRBV7-8 and J usage is TRBJ2-7; 11 nucleotides line up with TRBD2. Germline V CDR1 and CDR2: SGHVS, FQNEAQ. The CDR3 length is 15 residues. J gave up 2 bases and V 5 bases, and 5 bases lay outside the gene matches.

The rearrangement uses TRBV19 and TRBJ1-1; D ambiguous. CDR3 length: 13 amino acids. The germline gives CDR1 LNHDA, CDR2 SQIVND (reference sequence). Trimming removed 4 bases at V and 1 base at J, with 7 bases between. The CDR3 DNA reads TGTGCCAGTAGTAAAGCAACGAACACTGAAGCTTTCTTT. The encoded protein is CASSKATNTEAFF.